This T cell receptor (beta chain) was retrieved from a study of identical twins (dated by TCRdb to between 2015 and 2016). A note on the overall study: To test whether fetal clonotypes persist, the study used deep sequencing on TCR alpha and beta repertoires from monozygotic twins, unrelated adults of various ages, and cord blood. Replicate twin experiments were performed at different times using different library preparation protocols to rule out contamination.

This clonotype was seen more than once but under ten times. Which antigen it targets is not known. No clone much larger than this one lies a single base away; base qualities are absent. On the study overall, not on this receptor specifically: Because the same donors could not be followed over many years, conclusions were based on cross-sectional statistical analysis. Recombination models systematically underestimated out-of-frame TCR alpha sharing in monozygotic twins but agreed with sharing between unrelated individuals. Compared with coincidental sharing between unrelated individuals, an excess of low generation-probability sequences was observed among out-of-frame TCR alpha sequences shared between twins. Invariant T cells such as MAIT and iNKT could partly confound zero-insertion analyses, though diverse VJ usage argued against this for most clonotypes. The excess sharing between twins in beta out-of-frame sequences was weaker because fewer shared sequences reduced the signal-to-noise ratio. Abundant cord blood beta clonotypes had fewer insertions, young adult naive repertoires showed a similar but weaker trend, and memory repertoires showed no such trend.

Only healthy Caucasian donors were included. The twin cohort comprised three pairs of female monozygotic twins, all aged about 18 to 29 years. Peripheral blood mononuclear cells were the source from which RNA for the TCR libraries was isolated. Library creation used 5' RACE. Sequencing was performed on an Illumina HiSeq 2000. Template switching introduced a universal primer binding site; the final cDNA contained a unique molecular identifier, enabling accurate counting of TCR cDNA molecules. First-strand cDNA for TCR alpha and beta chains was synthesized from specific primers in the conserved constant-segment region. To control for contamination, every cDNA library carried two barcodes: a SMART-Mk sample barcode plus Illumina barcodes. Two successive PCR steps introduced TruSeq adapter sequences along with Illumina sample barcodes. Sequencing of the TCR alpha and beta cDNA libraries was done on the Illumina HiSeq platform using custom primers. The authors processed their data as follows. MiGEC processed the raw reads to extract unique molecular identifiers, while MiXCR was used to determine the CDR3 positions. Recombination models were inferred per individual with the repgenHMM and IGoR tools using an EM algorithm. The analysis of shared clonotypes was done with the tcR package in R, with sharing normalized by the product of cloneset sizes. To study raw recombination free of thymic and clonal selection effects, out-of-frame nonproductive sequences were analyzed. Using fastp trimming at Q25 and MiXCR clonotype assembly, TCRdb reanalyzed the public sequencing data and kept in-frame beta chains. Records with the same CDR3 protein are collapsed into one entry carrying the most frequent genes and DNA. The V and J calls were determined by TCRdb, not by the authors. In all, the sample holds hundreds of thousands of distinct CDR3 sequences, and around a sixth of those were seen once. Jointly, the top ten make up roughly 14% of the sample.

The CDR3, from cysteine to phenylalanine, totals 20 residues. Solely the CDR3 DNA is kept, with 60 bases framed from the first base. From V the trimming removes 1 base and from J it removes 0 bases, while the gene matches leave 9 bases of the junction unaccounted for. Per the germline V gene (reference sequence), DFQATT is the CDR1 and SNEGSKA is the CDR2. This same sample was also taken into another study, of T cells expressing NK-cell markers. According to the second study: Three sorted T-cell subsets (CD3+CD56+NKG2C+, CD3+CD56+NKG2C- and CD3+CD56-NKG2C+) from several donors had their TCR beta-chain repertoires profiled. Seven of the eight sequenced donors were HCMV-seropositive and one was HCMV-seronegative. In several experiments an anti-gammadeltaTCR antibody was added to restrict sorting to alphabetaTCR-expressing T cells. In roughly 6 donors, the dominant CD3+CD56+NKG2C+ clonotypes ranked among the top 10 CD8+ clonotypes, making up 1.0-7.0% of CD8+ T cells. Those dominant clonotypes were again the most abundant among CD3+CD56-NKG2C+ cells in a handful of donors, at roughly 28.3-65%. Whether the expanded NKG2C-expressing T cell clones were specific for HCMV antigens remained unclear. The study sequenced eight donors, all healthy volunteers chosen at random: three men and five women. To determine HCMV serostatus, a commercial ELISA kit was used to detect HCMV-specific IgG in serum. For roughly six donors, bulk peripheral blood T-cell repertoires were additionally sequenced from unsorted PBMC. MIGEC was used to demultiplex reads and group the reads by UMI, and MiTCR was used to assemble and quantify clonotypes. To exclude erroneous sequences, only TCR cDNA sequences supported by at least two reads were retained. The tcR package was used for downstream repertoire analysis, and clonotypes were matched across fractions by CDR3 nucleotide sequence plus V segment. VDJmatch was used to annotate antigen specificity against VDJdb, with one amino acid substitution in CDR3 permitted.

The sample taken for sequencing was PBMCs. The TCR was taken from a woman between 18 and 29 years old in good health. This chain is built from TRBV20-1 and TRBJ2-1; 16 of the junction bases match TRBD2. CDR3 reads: CSARARGLAGGLSSYNEQFF. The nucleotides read TGCAGTGCTAGAGCTCGGGGACTAGCGGGGGGGCTGAGCTCCTACAATGAGCAGTTCTTC.